A single T cell receptor (beta chain) is shown here with its context. TCRdb keeps only in-frame clones here, not all; method: immunoSEQ multiplex PCR. The sample includes about 69,000 clones, approximately 80% of them seen just once. This sample is part of a study of blood T cell repertoires in COVID-19. Study background: From the United States, Italy and Spain came samples of acute and convalescent COVID-19. PBMCs, B-cell-depleted T cells, or T cells provided the cDNA or gDNA that made up the material.

With 3 bases clipped from V and 5 bases from J, the junction kept 5 bases outside the gene matches. The germline gives CDR1 GTSNPN, CDR2 SVGIG (reference sequence). The CDR3 loop spans 14 amino acids. This sequence joins TRBV30 and TRBJ2-7; 12 bases are shared with TRBD1. This sequence was found in an elderly woman with acute or convalescent COVID-19. The source material was peripheral blood. The CDR3 is CAWRGGQGADEQYF. CDR3 nucleotide sequence: TGTGCCTGGAGAGGGGGACAGGGGGCCGACGAGCAGTACTTC.